The next 31 T cell receptor beta chains were all read from a single sample in a study of T-cell memory formation after mild COVID-19. TCRdb itself ran the 5' RACE reads through MiXCR, one entry per CDR3 protein. The sample consists of some 600,000 distinct CDR3 sequences, 15% to 20% of them appearing once. Specimen: PBMCs or a T cell subset sorted from them (not recorded which). These receptors all stem from an adult woman who had mild COVID-19 (a few samples of this study predate the infection). Cell type and time point are not known.

The sample holds many counts of this clonotype. DNA of the CDR3: TGTGCCAGCAGCCAAGTCACAGGATCGTTGTATGGCTACACCTTC. This encodes CASSQVTGSLYGYTF. This chain joins TRBV14 and TRBJ1-2, with D perhaps TRBD1 (5 bases). Trimming pared 1 base from V and 5 bases from J, leaving 14 bases between. The CDR3 is 15 amino acids. CDR1 is SGHDN, CDR2 FVKESK, per germline.

This clonotype was seen only a few times. The CDR3 loop reads CASSQGNTNQPQHF. CDR3 bases: TGTGCCAGCAGCCAAGGGAATACAAATCAGCCCCAGCATTTT. The rearrangement links TRBV3-1 to TRBJ1-5; D gene unclear. The CDR3 runs to 14 residues. V was pared by 1 base and J by 4 bases, with 8 bases between. CDR1 and CDR2 (germline): LGHDT, YNNKEL (reference sequence). Full variable domain (outside the CDR3, taken from reference TRBV3-1 and TRBJ1-5): DTAVSQTPKYLVTQMGNDKSIKCEQNLGHDTMYWYKQDSKKFLKIMFSYNNKELIINETVPNRFSPKSPDKAHLNLHINSLELGDSAVYFCASSQGNTNQPQHFGDGTRLSIL.

This clonotype occurred a few times. V gene TRBV6-1 combines with J gene TRBJ2-3, with 9 bases that match TRBD2. Germline V gene lookup returns CDR1 MNHNS and CDR2 SASEGT. The V gene end was trimmed by 2 bases and the J gene end by 0 bases; junction bases not matched to a gene: 6. This CDR3 comprises 17 residues. CDR3 in amino acids: CASSERLAGTSTDTQYF. The CDR3 DNA follows: TGTGCCAGCAGTGAACGCCTAGCGGGAACTAGCACAGATACGCAGTATTTT.

This clonotype was seen more than once but under ten times. The chain links TRBV3-1 to TRBJ2-3, with 8 bases fitting TRBD2. Germline trimming cut 4 bases from V and 7 bases from J; bases unmatched to any gene: 22. The CDR3 is made up of 19 amino acids. The germline V gene has CDR1 LGHDT and CDR2 YNNKEL (reference sequence). The CDR3 here is CASSPNPLRLAPTGNTQYF. For the CDR3, the DNA is TGTGCCAGCAGCCCCAACCCCCTAAGACTAGCGCCTACAGGGAATACGCAGTATTTT.

In this sample, this clonotype turned up many times. The chain employs TRBV7-9 and TRBJ1-2, with no clear D. Germline-derived CDR1 and CDR2 are SEHNR and FQNEAQ (reference sequence). CDR3 length equals 15 residues. V lost 1 base and J 5 bases, leaving 14 bases between the germline ends. The CDR3 is CASSLVRGSSYGYTF. The CDR3 DNA follows: TGTGCCAGCAGCTTAGTACGTGGTTCGTCGTATGGCTACACCTTC. Using reference TRBV7-9 and TRBJ1-2 for the parts outside the CDR3, the full variable domain is DTGVSQNPRHKITKRGQNVTFRCDPISEHNRLYWYRQTLGQGPEFLTYFQNEAQLEKSRLLSDRFSAERPKGSFSTLEIQRTEQGDSAMYLCASSLVRGSSYGYTFGSGTRLTVV.

This clonotype was seen a handful of times. The rearrangement joins TRBV18 to TRBJ2-4; weak D call: TRBD2 (5 bases). Looked up from germline, CDR1 is KGHSH and CDR2 is LQKENI. CDR3 length: 15 residues. The ends were cut back, 3 bases at V and 7 bases at J, with 16 bases in the middle. The CDR3 here is CASSPLGDLANIQYF. The CDR3 DNA is TGTGCCAGCTCACCCCTCGGGGATTTGGCGAACATTCAGTACTTC.

This clonotype occurred many times. The chain has TRBV7-9 and TRBJ2-7; D is perhaps TRBD1 or TRBD2 (5 bases each). CDR3 length equals 13 residues. Germline V gene data show CDR1 as SEHNR and CDR2 as FQNEAQ (reference sequence). V lost 4 bases and J 0 bases, leaving 7 bases between the germline ends. The CDR3 DNA follows: TGTGCCAGCAGCTGGGGGTCCTCCTACGAGCAGTACTTC. Translating it yields CASSWGSSYEQYF.

J is TRBJ2-1 and V is TRBV3-1; 8 bases line up with TRBD2. Trimming at V came to 2 bases and at J to 7 bases, leaving 10 bases not matched to a gene. This CDR3 is built from 16 residues. The germline V gene encodes CDR1 LGHDT and CDR2 YNNKEL (reference sequence). CDR3 sequence reads: CASSQIPGLGGNEQFF. The CDR3, as DNA: TGTGCCAGCAGCCAAATACCGGGACTAGGGGGTAATGAGCAGTTCTTC.

This rearrangement joins TRBV7-8 to TRBJ2-3; D is unclear. Germline V lookup: CDR1 SGHVS, CDR2 FQNEAQ. Trimming shortened V by 6 bases and J by 5 bases, and 6 bases separated the two germline ends. There are 11 residues in the CDR3. CDR3: CASRVGDTQYF. CDR3 sequence (DNA): TGTGCCAGCAGGGTTGGAGATACGCAGTATTTT.

This chain uses TRBV4-3 with TRBJ2-2; 8 nucleotides match TRBD2. This CDR3 has 19 residues. Germline CDR1 LGHNA, CDR2 YSLEER. Trimming removed 2 bases from V and 2 bases from J; junction bases left unmatched: 13. The CDR3 DNA sequence: TGCGCCAGCAGCCAACCTGGGCTCGGTCTAGCGGGTAACACCGGGGAGCTGTTTTTT. Encoded protein: CASSQPGLGLAGNTGELFF.

This clonotype has only a few counts. The rearrangement uses TRBV19 and TRBJ2-3; no definite D call. The CDR3 contains 15 residues. Per the germline V gene, CDR1 is LNHDA and CDR2 is SQIVND (reference sequence). Trimming took off 8 bases at V and 6 bases at J, with 21 bases between the two ends. The CDR3 region has the DNA TGTGCCAGTCAGGACGTGGGCGGTCCGCGGGATACGCAGTATTTT. This gives the protein CASQDVGGPRDTQYF.

The V gene is TRBV20-1, the J gene TRBJ1-5, with D maybe TRBD1 (6 bases). The CDR3 spans 15 residues. CDR1 is DFQATT, CDR2 SNEGSKA, per germline (reference sequence). The V end lost 1 base, the J end lost 3 bases, and 13 bases lay between the germline ends. The CDR3 DNA is TGCAGTGCTAGAGGGTGGGGGGCGAACAATCAGCCCCAGCATTTT. This gives the protein CSARGWGANNQPQHF.

This chain connects TRBV3-1 to TRBJ2-7; D may be TRBD1 (5 bases). The CDR3 extends over 15 amino acids. Trimming took 1 base from V and 2 from J, leaving 12 bases between them. CDR1 and CDR2 from the germline V gene are LGHDT and YNNKEL (reference sequence). CDR3 in amino acids: CASSQADRRPYEQYF. The CDR3 coding sequence is TGTGCCAGCAGCCAAGCCGACAGACGACCCTACGAGCAGTACTTC.

The V gene is TRBV30, the J gene TRBJ2-2; 10 bases agree with TRBD2. Germline CDR1 GTSNPN, CDR2 SVGIG (reference sequence). V lost 5 bases to trimming and J lost 2 bases; unmatched junction nucleotides: 8. The CDR3 totals 16 residues. CDR3 in DNA: TGTGCCTGGGGATGGCCTAGCGGGGGTAACACCGGGGAGCTGTTTTTT. This encodes CAWGWPSGGNTGELFF.

In this sample, this clonotype turned up a few times. J is TRBJ2-2 and V is TRBV9; D gene uncertain. Germline V gives CDR1 SGDLS, CDR2 YYNGEE. Trimming left V 0 bases short and J 0 bases short, with 6 bases between. This CDR3 has 15 residues. The CDR3 reads CASSVAGSNTGELFF. The CDR3 DNA reads as TGTGCCAGCAGCGTAGCGGGTTCGAACACCGGGGAGCTGTTTTTT.

J is TRBJ2-2 and V is TRBV7-9, with TRBD2 matching 12 bases. Germline CDR1 is SEHNR and CDR2 is FQNEAQ (reference sequence). The CDR3 loop spans 17 amino acids. V was clipped by 5 bases and J by 2 bases; unmatched bases: 6. CDR3 sequence: CASSLRTSGINTGELFF. The CDR3, as DNA: TGTGCCAGCAGCCTACGGACTAGCGGGATTAACACCGGGGAGCTGTTTTTT.

This rearrangement joins TRBV5-4 to TRBJ2-3, with 8 bases identical to TRBD1. This CDR3 region has 15 residues. Germline V gives CDR1 SGHNT, CDR2 YYREEE (reference sequence). J lost 5 bases, V lost 0 bases, and 5 bases had no gene match. CDR3 residues: CASSLGTGWGDTQYF. Here the CDR3 DNA reads TGTGCCAGCAGCTTGGGGACAGGGTGGGGAGATACGCAGTATTTT.

This clonotype was found a few times. The chain recombines TRBV6-5 with TRBJ2-5; D unresolved. The CDR3 is made up of 14 amino acids. CDR1 MNHEY and CDR2 SVGAGI come from the germline V gene. V was shortened by 0 bases and J by 5 bases, with 10 bases between the two germline ends. CDR3 sequence: CASSYSGYEETQYF. In nucleotides, the CDR3 is TGTGCCAGCAGTTACTCCGGGTATGAGGAGACCCAGTACTTC.

This clonotype has more than one count but fewer than ten. CDR3 DNA: TGCGCCAGCAGCCAAGCCCGGTCCGAGACAGGGGCCTACGAGCAGTACTTC. Translated: CASSQARSETGAYEQYF. The genes are TRBV4-1 and TRBJ2-7, with 8 positions matching TRBD1. The CDR3 spans 17 residues. CDR1 is MGHRA and CDR2 is YSYEKL in the germline V gene. V gave up 1 base and J gave up 2 bases; unmatched junction bases: 10.

Only a few counts were recorded for this clonotype. The rearrangement joins TRBV11-3 to TRBJ2-1; 8 bases fit TRBD2. The CDR3 covers 13 residues. The J segment lost 10 bases and the V segment lost 5 bases, leaving 7 bases of the junction unmatched. Per germline, CDR1 SGHNT and CDR2 YENEEA. In DNA form, the CDR3 reads TGTGCCAGCAGCCCGAGCGGGAGCAGGGAGCAGTTCTTC. It codes for CASSPSGSREQFF.

This clonotype appeared a few times. This chain links TRBV5-6 with TRBJ2-5, with 8 bases lining up with TRBD2. The CDR3 contains 15 residues. Germline CDR1 reads SGHDT; CDR2 reads YYEEEE. V gave up 3 bases and J gave up 4 bases; unmatched junction bases: 8. CDR3 bases: TGTGCCAGCAGCTCCGGGACTAGAGTAAGAGAGACCCAGTACTTC. Its protein is CASSSGTRVRETQYF.

The J gene is TRBJ1-1, the V gene TRBV5-6; maybe TRBD1 (6 bases). Per germline, CDR1 SGHDT and CDR2 YYEEEE. The V gene lost 3 bases and the J gene lost 3 bases, with 21 bases spanning the gap. The CDR3 length is 17 residues. The CDR3 loop is CASSWNRVGAAYTEAFF. CDR3 nucleotide sequence: TGTGCCAGCAGCTGGAACAGGGTCGGGGCCGCGTACACTGAAGCTTTCTTT. The full variable domain, in which reference TRBV5-6 and TRBJ1-1 provide the parts outside the CDR3, is DAGVTQSPTHLIKTRGQQVTLRCSPKSGHDTVSWYQQALGQGPQFIFQYYEEEERQRGNFPDRFSGHQFPNYSSELNVNALLLGDSALYLCASSWNRVGAAYTEAFFGQGTRLTVV.

The chain uses TRBV10-3 and TRBJ2-7; no clear D gene. V was clipped by 0 bases and J by 5 bases, with 8 bases between them. The CDR3 sequence is 13 residues long. The V gene's germline CDR1 is ENHRY and CDR2 SYGVKD. The CDR3 coding sequence is TGTGCCATCAGTGAGTCGTCGGCGGACGAGCAGTACTTC. This codes for CAISESSADEQYF.

The chain couples TRBV5-1 to TRBJ2-7; 8 positions agree with TRBD1. Trimming cost V 5 bases and J 2 bases; bases outside gene matches: 6. The germline CDR1 and CDR2 sequences are SGHRS and YFSETQ. The CDR3 totals 14 residues. The CDR3 is CASRAGTGPYEQYF. For the CDR3, the DNA is TGCGCCAGCAGAGCCGGGACAGGACCCTACGAGCAGTACTTC. The full variable domain, rest sourced from reference TRBV5-1 and TRBJ2-7, is KAGVTQTPRYLIKTRGQQVTLSCSPISGHRSVSWYQQTPGQGLQFLFEYFSETQRNKGNFPGRFSGRQFSNSRSEMNVSTLELGDSALYLCASRAGTGPYEQYFGPGTRLTVT.

This clonotype was seen a handful of times. The V and J genes are TRBV29-1 and TRBJ2-5, with D possibly being TRBD2 (6 bases). The length of the CDR3 is 15 residues. CDR1 is SQVTM, CDR2 ANQGSEA, per germline. V was shortened by 0 bases and J by 7 bases, with 18 bases between the two germline ends. The CDR3 nucleotides are TGCAGCGTTGAAGAGGAGACGGGGGTTATGGGGACCCAGTACTTC. This codes for CSVEEETGVMGTQYF.

This sequence joins TRBV30 and TRBJ1-2; the D is unclear. Germline CDR1 is GTSNPN and CDR2 is SVGIG (reference sequence). V shed 2 bases and J shed 4 bases, with 11 bases lying between them. CDR3 length: 13 amino acids. The CDR3 loop reads CAWSPGTVYGYTF. Written as DNA, the CDR3 is TGTGCCTGGAGTCCCGGAACGGTCTATGGCTACACCTTC.

The chain links TRBV30 to TRBJ2-1, with D possibly matching TRBD1 (5 bases). V gave up 0 bases and J gave up 4 bases, with 7 bases separating them. Germline V lookup: CDR1 GTSNPN, CDR2 SVGIG (reference sequence). The CDR3 has 13 residues. In DNA, the CDR3 is TGTGCCTGGAGTGTACAGGCGTACAATGAGCAGTTCTTC. The encoded protein is CAWSVQAYNEQFF.

This clonotype has a handful of counts. J is TRBJ2-7 and V is TRBV6-5; 7 nucleotides line up with TRBD1. The junction had 6 bases not matched to a gene; V was cut back by 2 bases and J by 2 bases. Germline V lookup: CDR1 MNHEY, CDR2 SVGAGI. This CDR3 is built from 15 residues. DNA of the CDR3: TGTGCCAGCAGTTACGATGGGACAGTGACCTACGAGCAGTACTTC. Translation gives CASSYDGTVTYEQYF.

This clonotype has just a few counts. V usage is TRBV7-8 and J usage is TRBJ2-7; maybe TRBD1 (5 bases). V was shortened by 0 bases and J by 0 bases, with 9 bases between the two germline ends. The CDR3 has 15 amino acids. CDR1 is SGHVS, CDR2 FQNEAQ, per germline. The CDR3 spells CASSLALRGSYEQYF. CDR3 coding DNA: TGTGCCAGCAGCTTAGCGCTTAGGGGCTCCTACGAGCAGTACTTC.

This clonotype has just a few counts. V usage is TRBV12-3 or TRBV12-4 and J usage is TRBJ1-2; no clear D gene. Trimming removed 5 bases at V and 4 bases at J, with 11 bases between. The CDR3 totals 13 residues. CDR3 DNA: TGTGCCAGCAGTCCCGCGAGACTCTATGGCTACACCTTC. It translates to CASSPARLYGYTF.

This chain uses TRBV5-1 with TRBJ1-2; tentative D call: TRBD1 (5 bases). CDR3 length: 15 amino acids. CDR1 is SGHRS and CDR2 is YFSETQ in the germline V gene. V was clipped by 3 bases and J by 5 bases, with 17 bases between them. In nucleotides, the CDR3 is TGCGCCAGCAGCTCTGAACCGGGACGGTATTATGGCTACACCTTC. Its translation: CASSSEPGRYYGYTF. Together with reference TRBV5-1 and TRBJ1-2, the CDR3 gives the full variable domain: KAGVTQTPRYLIKTRGQQVTLSCSPISGHRSVSWYQQTPGQGLQFLFEYFSETQRNKGNFPGRFSGRQFSNSRSEMNVSTLELGDSALYLCASSSEPGRYYGYTFGSGTRLTVV.